This passage covers 6 T cell receptor beta chains from one sample sequenced in a study of blood T cell repertoires in COVID-19. Assay used: immunoSEQ multiplex PCR; TCRdb lists only in-frame clones, some missing. The sample consists of around 72,000 clones, less than 90% of them appearing once. The specimen sequenced was peripheral blood. These receptors originate from a woman aged 80 or over with acute or convalescent COVID-19.

The V and J genes are TRBV30 and TRBJ1-2, with a possible D match to TRBD1 (6 bases). The CDR3 loop spans 14 amino acids. The V end was cut by 5 bases, the J end by 4 bases, with 17 bases between. Germline V gene data show CDR1 as GTSNPN and CDR2 as SVGIG (reference sequence). The CDR3 region is CAWGRSGTSYGYTF. The CDR3 DNA reads as TGTGCCTGGGGGAGGTCCGGGACATCCTATGGCTACACCTTC.

This clone was seen once. The V call is TRBV30, the J call TRBJ1-4; weak D call: TRBD1 (5 bases). This CDR3 region has 15 residues. Trimming removed 0 bases at V and 4 bases at J, with 12 bases between. The germline CDR1 and CDR2 sequences are GTSNPN and SVGIG (reference sequence). CDR3 sequence reads: CAWSVVGAGNEKLFF. As DNA, the CDR3 is TGTGCCTGGAGTGTGGTTGGGGCTGGTAATGAAAAACTGTTTTTT.

V usage is TRBV12-3 or TRBV12-4 and J usage is TRBJ2-1; a possible D gene is TRBD1 (5 bases). Between the trimmed V and J ends, which lost 5 bases and 7 bases, there was a span of 12 bases. This CDR3 comprises 13 residues. CDR3 sequence: CASSHDSRNEQFF. The DNA of the CDR3 is TGTGCCAGCAGTCATGACAGCAGGAATGAGCAGTTCTTC.

V gene TRBV7-3 combines with J gene TRBJ1-5; no firm D call. Germline-derived CDR1 and CDR2 are SGHTA and FQGTGA. V gave up 3 bases and J gave up 2 bases, with 8 bases separating them. This CDR3 contains 14 residues. The CDR3 nucleotides are TGTGCCAGCAGCTTGGAGCCGGGCAATCAGCCCCAGCATTTT. Amino acids: CASSLEPGNQPQHF.

The CDR3 nucleotides are TGTGCCAGTCAGGACACAATGAACACTGAAGCTTTCTTT. Its protein is CASQDTMNTEAFF. The chain links TRBV27 to TRBJ1-1; tentative D call: TRBD1 (5 bases). The CDR3 is 13 amino acids. Looked up from germline, CDR1 is MNHEY and CDR2 is SMNVEV (reference sequence). The V gene lost 9 bases and the J gene lost 0 bases, with 11 bases spanning the gap.

This clone has just a few counts. The chain employs TRBV27 and TRBJ2-2, with 13 bases identical to TRBD2. This CDR3 contains 23 residues. V shed 6 bases, J shed 6 bases, and the junction held 28 bases outside the gene matches. The germline V gene has CDR1 MNHEY and CDR2 SMNVEV (reference sequence). CDR3 in amino acids: CASRTDRLILAGGLRLTSGELFF. CDR3 bases: TGTGCCAGCAGAACCGACAGGCTAATACTAGCGGGAGGGCTCAGGCTAACATCCGGGGAGCTGTTTTTT.